This T cell receptor (beta chain) is drawn from a study of T cell repertoires in cytomegalovirus infection. TCRdb independently ran MiXCR on the reads; one entry per CDR3 protein. The table records tens of thousands of distinct CDR3 sequences, 20% to 30% of them present only once. The table lists this clonotype with many counts. Its target is not known. V lost 3 bases to trimming and J lost 0 bases; unmatched junction nucleotides: 5. The CDR3 runs to 17 residues. Germline lookup yields CDR1 MNHEY and CDR2 SMNVEV (reference sequence). The sequences come from CD8+ T cells from cultured PBMCs, collected from culture after CMV antigen stimulation. The TCR was taken from a human donor in good health (CMV status not recorded). Some clones in this sample may be carry-over from other donors' samples. This chain connects TRBV27 to TRBJ2-1, with 10 bases that match TRBD2. This chain's CDR3 is CASSLRGLASSYNEQFF. CDR3 DNA sequence: TGTGCCAGCAGTTTGAGGGGACTAGCGAGCTCCTACAATGAGCAGTTCTTC.